This T cell receptor (beta chain) originates from a study of T-cell memory formation after mild COVID-19. On the study more broadly: Most TCR clusters belonged to a single donor.

In the case of this clonotype: The antigen remains unidentified.

Whole-study findings and limits: Contracting clones localized mainly to CM and EM when CD4+ and mainly to EMRA when CD8+. Within pre-infection memory, some responding clones were found, suggesting cross-reactive memory joined.

Researchers used 5'RACE with constant-segment primers to make TCR alpha and TCR beta cDNA libraries that carry sample barcodes and UMIs. TCRdb recomputed calls from the 5' RACE reads with MiXCR, one row per CDR3 protein. The sample lists 500,000 to 600,000 distinct CDR3 sequences, more than 15% occurring once. The germline CDR1 and CDR2 sequences are ENHRY and SYGVKD. V lost 8 bases and J lost 0, with 17 bases in between. The CDR3 contains 15 residues. Specimen: PBMCs or a T cell subset sorted from them (not recorded which). The rearrangement uses TRBV10-3 and TRBJ2-7; tentative D call: TRBD1 (6 bases). The TCR comes from an adult woman who had mild COVID-19 (a few samples of this study predate the infection). Cell type and time point are not known. This CDR3 reads CAIAAQGVISYEQYF. CDR3 bases: TGTGCCATCGCGGCACAGGGAGTGATCTCCTACGAGCAGTACTTC.